Described below is a single T cell receptor beta chain sequence and its context. Per the authors' pipeline: Reference gene primer amplification gave nucleated cell count estimates. The assay was immunoSEQ multiplex PCR, and TCRdb's table has in-frame clones only and misses some. The DNA was the basis for D and trimming; V, J and clone size are from that table. The data show about 76,000 clones, around 91% seen once. The V and J ends lost 5 bases and 2 bases respectively, with 22 bases between them. CDR1 is SGHAT, CDR2 FQNNGV, per germline. The CDR3 runs to 17 residues. The entry originates in a study of blood T cell repertoires in COVID-19. Study background: Samples representing acute and convalescent COVID-19 were sourced from the United States, Italy and Spain. In each case, the material was cDNA or gDNA derived from T cells, B-cell-depleted T cells, or PBMCs.

This clonotype was obtained from a human donor in a cohort sampled during active COVID-19. Sequencing was carried out using peripheral blood. This rearrangement joins TRBV11-2 to TRBJ2-7; tentatively, D is TRBD1 (6 bases). This CDR3 reads CASSISLVGGYTYEQYF. CDR3 coding DNA: TGTGCCAGCAGCATAAGCTTGGTTGGGGGCTATACCTACGAGCAGTACTTC.